Sequencing of this TCR beta chain was carried out in a study of blood T cell repertoires in COVID-19. On the study more broadly: Specimens from acute and convalescent COVID-19 originated in the United States, Italy and Spain.

The J segment lost 0 bases and the V segment lost 1 base, leaving 9 bases of the junction unmatched. There are 18 residues in the CDR3. Per the germline V gene, CDR1 is LGHNA and CDR2 is YSLEER. Sequencing was performed with immunoSEQ multiplex PCR; in TCRdb, only in-frame clones are kept and a portion is missing. In the table there are about 200,000 clones, approximately 85% of which are singletons. This chain joins TRBV4-3 and TRBJ2-1, with 7 positions matching TRBD2. The sequenced sample consisted of peripheral blood. The receptor's source is a human donor with active or convalescent COVID-19. The donor label of this sample is uncertain. CDR3 sequence (DNA): TGCGCCAGCAGCCAAGTAAGTACAGCGGGGAGCTCCTACAATGAGCAGTTCTTC. Translated: CASSQVSTAGSSYNEQFF.